This T cell receptor (beta chain) was obtained from a study of cytomegalovirus exposure and HLA in healthy donors. This CDR3 comprises 17 residues. The J segment lost 2 bases and the V segment lost 4 bases, leaving 14 bases of the junction unmatched. Germline-derived CDR1 and CDR2 are SEHNR and FQNEAQ (reference sequence). The count of this clone is one. The primer mix had 60 Vbeta and 13 Jbeta primers. Data came from immunoSEQ multiplex PCR; TCRdb stores just in-frame clones and leaves some out. The sample has some 190,000 clones, roughly 77% seen once. The V and J genes are TRBV7-9 and TRBJ2-7, with 7 nucleotides matching TRBD1. The source material was PBMCs. The TCR originated in a man aged 40-55 years in good health and CMV-seropositive. The CDR3 here is CASSSPPGTAKPYEQYF. In DNA, the CDR3 is TGTGCCAGCAGCTCCCCCCCGGGGACAGCGAAACCCTACGAGCAGTACTTC.